Below, one TCR beta chain is given with its context. This entry is derived from a study of blood T cell repertoires in COVID-19. The J segment lost 2 bases and the V segment lost 4 bases, leaving 6 bases of the junction unmatched. Germline loops: CDR1 SGDLS, CDR2 YYNGEE. The CDR3 covers 15 residues. Produced via immunoSEQ multiplex PCR; TCRdb's table is partial and in-frame only. The sample shows about 240,000 clones, approximately 87% of them seen only once. The J gene is TRBJ2-7, the V gene TRBV9; 10 bases align to TRBD2. The TCR sequence derives from a man in his sixties with acute or convalescent COVID-19. The specimen sequenced was peripheral blood. CDR3 loop: CASSPQLAGPYEQYF. Written as DNA, the CDR3 is TGTGCCAGCAGCCCCCAACTAGCGGGACCCTACGAGCAGTACTTC.